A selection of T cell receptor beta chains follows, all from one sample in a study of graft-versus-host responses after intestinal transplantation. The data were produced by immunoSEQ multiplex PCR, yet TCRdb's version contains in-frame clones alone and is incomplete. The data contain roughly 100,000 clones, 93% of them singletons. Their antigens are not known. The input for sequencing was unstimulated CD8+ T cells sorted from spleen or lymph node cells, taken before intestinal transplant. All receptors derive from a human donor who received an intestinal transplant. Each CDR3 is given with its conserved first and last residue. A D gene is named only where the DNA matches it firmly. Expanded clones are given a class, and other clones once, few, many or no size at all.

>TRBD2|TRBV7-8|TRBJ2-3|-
TGTGCCAGCAGCGAGGGACTAGTTACGCAGTATTTT
CASSEGLVTQYF
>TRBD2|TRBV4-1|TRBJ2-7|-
TGCGCCAGCAGCCAGATTCACGGGAGGAGCTCCTACGAGCAGTACTTC
CASSQIHGRSSYEQYF
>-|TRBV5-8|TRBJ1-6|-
TGTGCCAGCAGCTTTTTGAACATAGGGTCACCCCTCCACTTT
CASSFLNIGSPLHF
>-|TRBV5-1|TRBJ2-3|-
TGCGCCAGCAGCTTGGCCATCGGGGGATCCACAGATACGCAGTATTTT
CASSLAIGGSTDTQYF
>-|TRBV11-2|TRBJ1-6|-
TGTGCCAGCAGCCCCACGTGGGCGGAGAATTCACCCCTCCACTTT
CASSPTWAENSPLHF
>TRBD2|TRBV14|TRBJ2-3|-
TGTGCCAGCAGCCAAGATCCGGTTCGGACTAGCGGCTTTACTACAGATACGCAGTATTTT
CASSQDPVRTSGFTTDTQYF
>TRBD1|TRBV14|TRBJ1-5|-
TGTGCCAGCAGCCAAGACCTCCGGGACAGGGTGTGGAATCAGCCCCAGCATTTT
CASSQDLRDRVWNQPQHF
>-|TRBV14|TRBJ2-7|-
TGTGCCAGCAGCCAAGGACTAGGGAGGTCCTACGAGCAGTACTTC
CASSQGLGRSYEQYF
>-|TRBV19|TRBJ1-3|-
TGTGCCAGTAGGCTAACAGGCTTCTCTGGAAACACCATATATTTT
CASRLTGFSGNTIYF
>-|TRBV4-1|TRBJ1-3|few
TGCGCCAGCCGAGACATCTCTGGAAACACCATATATTTT
CASRDISGNTIYF
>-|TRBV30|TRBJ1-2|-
TGTGCCTGGAGTACCCCCGAGGACAGCTACTATGGCTACACCTTC
CAWSTPEDSYYGYTF
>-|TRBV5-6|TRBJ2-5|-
TGTGCCAGCAGCCCCGCGCACACAGGGCAAGAGACCCAGTACTTC
CASSPAHTGQETQYF
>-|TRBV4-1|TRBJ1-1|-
TGCGCCAGCAGCCAAGAATTGCAGGGATCCCCTGAAGCTTTCTTT
CASSQELQGSPEAFF
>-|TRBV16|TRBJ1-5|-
TGTGCCAGCAGCCCGCCTAATCAGCCCCAGCATTTT
CASSPPNQPQHF
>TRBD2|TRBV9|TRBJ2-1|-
TGTGCCAGCAGCGCGCGGGGGGGACGAGCGGATGAGCAGTTCTTC
CASSARGGRADEQFF
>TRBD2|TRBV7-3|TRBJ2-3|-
TGTGCCAGCAGCTCAGGAGTAGCGGGCCGCACAGATACGCAGTATTTT
CASSSGVAGRTDTQYF
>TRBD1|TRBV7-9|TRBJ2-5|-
TGTGCCAGCAGCCCCGGGACAGGGTCACGGGAGACCCAGTACTTC
CASSPGTGSRETQYF
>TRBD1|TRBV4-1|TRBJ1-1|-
TGCGCCAGCAGCCTATCCGGGACAGGGGGCACTGAAGCTTTCTTT
CASSLSGTGGTEAFF
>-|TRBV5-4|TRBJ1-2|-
TGTGCCAGCAGCTTGTCGGAGGGGGTTAACTATGGCTACACCTTC
CASSLSEGVNYGYTF
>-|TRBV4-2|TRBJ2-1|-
TGTGCCAGCAGCCAAGGGGGCCTGGGGCCCTTCAACGATGAGCAGTTCTTC
CASSQGGLGPFNDEQFF
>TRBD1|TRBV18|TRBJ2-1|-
TGTGCCAGCTCACCTTCCGGGACAGAGAAGTTCTTC
CASSPSGTEKFF
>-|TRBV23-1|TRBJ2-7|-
TGCGCCAGCAGTCAACCCAGGGGACGGGTCTACGAGCAGTACTTC
CASSQPRGRVYEQYF
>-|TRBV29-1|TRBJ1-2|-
TGCAGCGTTCCGGAGATGGACGGCTACACCTTC
CSVPEMDGYTF
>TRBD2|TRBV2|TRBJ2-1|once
TGTGCCAGCAGTGGAACTAATACGGGACTCCGGGGGGGAAATGGGGTGGAGCAGTTCTTC
CASSGTNTGLRGGNGVEQFF
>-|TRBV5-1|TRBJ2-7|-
TGCGCCAGCAGCTTGGCCGGCGGGACAAGCTACGAGCAGTACTTC
CASSLAGGTSYEQYF
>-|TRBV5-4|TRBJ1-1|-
TGTGCCAGCAGCCCCTCCGATCAAGTAGGGACTGAAGCTTTCTTT
CASSPSDQVGTEAFF
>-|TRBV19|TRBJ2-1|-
TGTGCCAGTAGTATCAAGGGAAGCCCCTACAATGAGCAGTTCTTC
CASSIKGSPYNEQFF
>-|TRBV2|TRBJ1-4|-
TGTGCCAGCAGTGTGGGCGGGGTAAGGGAAAAACTGTTTTTT
CASSVGGVREKLFF
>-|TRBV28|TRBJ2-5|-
TGTGCCAGCAGCTCGGACAGCTTCCAAGAGACCCAGTACTTC
CASSSDSFQETQYF
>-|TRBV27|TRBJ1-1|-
TGTGCCAGCAGTTTCCGCGTGGAGGGGTCGAACACTGAAGCTTTCTTT
CASSFRVEGSNTEAFF
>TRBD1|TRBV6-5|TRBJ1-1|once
TGTGCCAGCAGTTTTGGACAGGGAGGTAACACTGAAGCTTTCTTT
CASSFGQGGNTEAFF
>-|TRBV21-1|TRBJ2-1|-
TGTGCCAGCGGCGAACTAGGGAACTACAATGAGCAGTTCTTC
CASGELGNYNEQFF
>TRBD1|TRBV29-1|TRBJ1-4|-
TGCAGCGTTGCCACAGGGGGCGCAGGTGAAAAACTGTTTTTT
CSVATGGAGEKLFF
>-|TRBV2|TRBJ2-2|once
TGTGCCCGGGAGGACAGGGATAACGGGGAGCTGTTTTTT
CAREDRDNGELFF
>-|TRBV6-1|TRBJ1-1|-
TGTGCCAGCAGTGAGGCTCAGGGTGAAGCTTTCTTT
CASSEAQGEAFF
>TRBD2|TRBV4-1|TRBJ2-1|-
TGCGCCAGCAGCCAACATCTAGCGGGGCCTAATTCTAGGGTAAATGAGCAGTTCTTC
CASSQHLAGPNSRVNEQFF
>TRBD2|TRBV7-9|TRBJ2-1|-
TGTGCCAGCAGCCCGCAGACTAGCTCAGTAAGCAATGAGCAGTTCTTC
CASSPQTSSVSNEQFF
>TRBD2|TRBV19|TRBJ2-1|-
TGTGCCAGTAGTAGCGGGGGGCCGAACAATGAGCAGTTCTTC
CASSSGGPNNEQFF
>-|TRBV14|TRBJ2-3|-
TGTGCCAGCAGCCAAGATCGGGGACCCACAGATACGCAGTATTTT
CASSQDRGPTDTQYF
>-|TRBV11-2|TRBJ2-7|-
TGTGCCAGCAGCTTAAGGCGGGAACTCTACGAGCAGTACTTC
CASSLRRELYEQYF
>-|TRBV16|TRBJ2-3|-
TGTGCCAGCAGCCAATCGGGGGCAGATACGCAGTATTTT
CASSQSGADTQYF
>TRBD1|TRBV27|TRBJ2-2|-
TGTGCCAGCAGCCCAGGACAGGGGGCGGGAGGGGAGCTGTTTTTT
CASSPGQGAGGELFF
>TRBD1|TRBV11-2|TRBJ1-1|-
TGTGCCAGCAGCTCTCATTCGGGACAGGGGGAAGCTTTCTTT
CASSSHSGQGEAFF
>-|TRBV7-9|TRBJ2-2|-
TGTGCCTACCAGCACCGGGCGCTAGGCACCGGGGAGCTGTTTTTT
CAYQHRALGTGELFF
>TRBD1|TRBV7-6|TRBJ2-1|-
TGTGCCAGCAGCTTAGTTGCGGCTGGACAGGGGGCGATTAGTTACAATGAGCAGTTCTTC
CASSLVAAGQGAISYNEQFF
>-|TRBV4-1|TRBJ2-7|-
TGCGCCAGCAGCCAAGCGTCGGGGGCACCTCCGGAGCAGTACTTC
CASSQASGAPPEQYF
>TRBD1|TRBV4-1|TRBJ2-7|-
TGCGCCAGCAGCCCGGGACAGGGGGCGCCCGGCGAGCAGTACTTC
CASSPGQGAPGEQYF
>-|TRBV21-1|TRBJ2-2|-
TGTGCCAGCAGTCAGACACCGTTAAACACCGGGGAGCTGTTTTTT
CASSQTPLNTGELFF
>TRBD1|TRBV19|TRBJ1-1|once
TGTGCCAGTAGTATAGAAGTAAGGGGGACAGGTGAAGCTTTCTTT
CASSIEVRGTGEAFF
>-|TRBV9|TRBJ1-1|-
TGTGCCAGCAGCGTGACAACAGGGACCGAAGCTTTCTTT
CASSVTTGTEAFF
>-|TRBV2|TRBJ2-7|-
TGTGCCAGCAGTGAAGCGCTTAGCCTAAGGCACGAGCAGTACTTC
CASSEALSLRHEQYF
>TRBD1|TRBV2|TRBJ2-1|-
TGTGCCAGCAGTGTATTAACTTTACAGGGACAGGGGAACAATGAGCAGTTCTTC
CASSVLTLQGQGNNEQFF
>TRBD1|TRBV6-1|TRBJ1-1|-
TGTGCCAGCAAACCCGACAGGGGGGACACTGAAGCTTTCTTT
CASKPDRGDTEAFF
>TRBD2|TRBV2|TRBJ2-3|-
TGTGCCAGCGGGTCTCTAGCGGGGGGTGCAGATACGCAGTATTTT
CASGSLAGGADTQYF
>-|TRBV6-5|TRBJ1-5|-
TGTGCCAGCAGTTACGGCAGCAATCAGCCCCAGCATTTT
CASSYGSNQPQHF
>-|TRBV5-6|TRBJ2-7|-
TGTGCCAGCAGCCCGTCGCTGGGATACGAGCAGTACTTC
CASSPSLGYEQYF
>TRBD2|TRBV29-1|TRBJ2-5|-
TGCAGCGTTGCGCGGGGGCAAGAGACCCAGTACTTC
CSVARGQETQYF
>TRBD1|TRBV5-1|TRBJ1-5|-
TGCGCCAGCAGCCCGGGACAGGGGACGCGCAATCAGCCCCAGCATTTT
CASSPGQGTRNQPQHF
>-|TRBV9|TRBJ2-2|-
TGTGCCAGCAGGGCAGAAGTAGCCGGGGAGCTGTTTTTT
CASRAEVAGELFF
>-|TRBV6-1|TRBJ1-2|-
TGTGCCGGCTCGGCTACATCTGGCTACACCTTC
CAGSATSGYTF